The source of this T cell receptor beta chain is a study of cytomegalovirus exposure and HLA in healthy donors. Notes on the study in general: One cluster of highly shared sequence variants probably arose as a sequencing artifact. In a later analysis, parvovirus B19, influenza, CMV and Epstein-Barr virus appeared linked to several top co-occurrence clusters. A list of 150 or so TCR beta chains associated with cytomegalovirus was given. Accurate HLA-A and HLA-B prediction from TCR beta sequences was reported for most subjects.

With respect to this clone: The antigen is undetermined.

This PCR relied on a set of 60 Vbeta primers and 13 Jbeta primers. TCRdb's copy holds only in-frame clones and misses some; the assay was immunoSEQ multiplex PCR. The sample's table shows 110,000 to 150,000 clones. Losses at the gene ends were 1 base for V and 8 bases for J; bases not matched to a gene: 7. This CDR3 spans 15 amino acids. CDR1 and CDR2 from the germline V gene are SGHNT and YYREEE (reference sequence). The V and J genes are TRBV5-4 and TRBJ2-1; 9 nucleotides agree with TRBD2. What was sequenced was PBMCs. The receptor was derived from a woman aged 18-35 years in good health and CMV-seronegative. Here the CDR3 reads CASSLKVSGSDEQFF. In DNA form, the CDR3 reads TGTGCCAGCAGCTTGAAGGTTAGCGGGAGTGATGAGCAGTTCTTC.